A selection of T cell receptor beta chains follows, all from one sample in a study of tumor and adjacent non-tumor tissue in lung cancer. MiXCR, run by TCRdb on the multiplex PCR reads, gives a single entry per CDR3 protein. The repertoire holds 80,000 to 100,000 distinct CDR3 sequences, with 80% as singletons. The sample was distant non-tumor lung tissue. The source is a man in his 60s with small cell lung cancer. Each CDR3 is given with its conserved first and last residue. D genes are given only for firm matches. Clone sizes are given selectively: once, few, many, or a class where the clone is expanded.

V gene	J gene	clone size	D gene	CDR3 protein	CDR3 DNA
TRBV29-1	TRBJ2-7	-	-	CSAVEGQGSVLYEQYF	TGCAGTGCTGTTGAGGGCCAGGGGTCCGTTCTTTACGAGCAGTACTTC
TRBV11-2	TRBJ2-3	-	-	CTSSLDRTDMQYF	TGTACCAGCAGCTTAGACCGGACAGATATGCAGTATTTT
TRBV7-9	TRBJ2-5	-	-	CASSYSIGLETQYF	TGTGCCAGTAGCTACTCCATAGGGCTCGAGACCCAGTACTTC
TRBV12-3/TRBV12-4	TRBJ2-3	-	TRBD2	CASSRGLTGAGDTQYF	TGTGCCAGCAGTAGGGGACTAACGGGAGCGGGAGATACGCAGTATTTT
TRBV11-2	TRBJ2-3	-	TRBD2	CVSSLEAGVHTQYF	TGTGTCAGTAGCTTAGAGGCGGGGGTACATACGCAGTATTTT
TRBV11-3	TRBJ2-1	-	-	CGSSLNAEYSYNEQLF	TGTGGCAGCAGCTTAAACGCGGAATATTCCTACAATGAGCAGTTGTTC
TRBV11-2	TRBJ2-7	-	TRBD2	CASSSTSLAGREQYF	TGTGCCAGCAGTTCCACGTCCCTAGCGGGACGGGAGCAATACTTC
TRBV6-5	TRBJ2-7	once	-	CVSTRGASYEEYF	TGTGTCAGCACTAGGGGAGCATCCTACGAGGAGTACTTC
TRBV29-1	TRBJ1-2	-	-	CSVDSEVHGYTF	TGTAGCGTTGATTCGGAGGTTCATGGCTACACCTTT
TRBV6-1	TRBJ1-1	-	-	CAGMPSNTEAFF	TGTGCCGGCATGCCATCGAACACTGAGGCCTTCTTT
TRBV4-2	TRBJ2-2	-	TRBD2	CASSQGASGAGGTWELFF	TGTGCCAGCAGCCAGGGGGCTAGCGGAGCGGGGGGCACCTGGGAGCTGTTTTTT
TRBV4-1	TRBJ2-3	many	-	CASSPRDSTDTQYF	TGCGCCAGCAGCCCCCGGGACAGCACAGATACGCAGTATTTT
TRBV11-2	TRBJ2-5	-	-	CVSSQEETQYF	TGTGTCAGCAGTCAGGAGGAGACCCAGTACTTC
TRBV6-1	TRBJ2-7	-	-	CASSETNGSYEQYF	TGTGCCAGCAGTGAGACTAACGGGAGCTACGAGCAGTACTTC
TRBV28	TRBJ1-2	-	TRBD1	CVSSSGTGEFVDGYTF	TGTGTCAGTAGTTCCGGGACAGGGGAATTTGTAGATGGCTACACCTTC
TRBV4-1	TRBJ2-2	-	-	CASSQFGANTGVLFF	TGCGCCAGCAGCCAGTTCGGAGCCAACACCGGGGTGCTGTTTTTT
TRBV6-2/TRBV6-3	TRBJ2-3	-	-	CASTRGQADTQCF	TGTGCCAGCACCCGCGGTCAGGCAGACACGCAGTGTTTT
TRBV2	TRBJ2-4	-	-	CASSGELGIDIQYF	TGTGCCAGCAGTGGAGAACTTGGAATAGACATTCAGTACTTC
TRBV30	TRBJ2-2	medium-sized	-	CAWSVGTNTGELFF	TGTGCCTGGAGTGTGGGCACCAACACCGGGGAGCTGTTTTTT
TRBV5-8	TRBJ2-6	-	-	CASSLLSSEANVLTF	TGTGCCAGCAGCTTGCTTAGCTCCGAGGCCAACGTCCTGACTTTC
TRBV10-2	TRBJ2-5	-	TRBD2	CASSGTDQETQYF	TGCGCCAGTAGCGGGACGGATCAAGAGACCCAGTACTTC
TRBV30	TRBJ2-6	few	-	CAWTNTGAPGANVLTF	TGTGCCTGGACTAATACGGGGGCGCCTGGGGCCAACGTCCTGACTTTC
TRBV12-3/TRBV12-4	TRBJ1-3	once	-	CAGSVGETGTIYF	TGTGCCGGCAGTGTAGGGGAGACTGGCACCATATATTTT
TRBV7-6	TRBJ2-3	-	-	CASSLSGGTDTQYF	TGTGCCAGCAGCCTTAGTGGGGGCACAGATACGCAGTATTTT
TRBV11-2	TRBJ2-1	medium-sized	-	CASSLATGYNEQFF	TGTGCCAGCAGCTTAGCCACAGGGTACAATGAGCAGTTCTTC
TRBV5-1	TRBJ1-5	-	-	CASSSGRGRPQHF	TGCGCCAGCAGCTCCGGACGGGGGAGGCCCCAGCATTTT
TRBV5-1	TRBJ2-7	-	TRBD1	CASSSRGQEAVRSYEQYF	TGCGCCAGCAGCTCCCGGGGACAGGAGGCAGTCAGGTCCTACGAGCAGTACTTC
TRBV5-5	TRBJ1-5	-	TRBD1	CASSLAGGTHPQQF	TGTGCCAGCAGCTTGGCAGGGGGTACCCATCCCCAGCAATTT